This T cell receptor (beta chain) was sequenced for a study of graft-versus-host responses after intestinal transplantation. About the research overall: Induction with anti-thymocyte globulin, then tacrolimus and steroids for roughly three years, was given to all recipients.

Turning to this clone: Its specificity is unknown.

Study-level findings and limits: The recipient marrow held GvH clones, and some of them showed up first in ileum or blood. High graft-versus-host to host-versus-graft clonal ratios were found in allografts of patients who had graft-donor T cell macrochimerism. After transplant, early declines in HvG clones were associated with peak levels of circulating GvH clones.

Using immunoSEQ multiplex PCR, the repertoire was profiled, and TCRdb retains in-frame clones only, with some absent. Among approximately 110,000 clones listed, 93% were seen once. Trimming at V came to 5 bases and at J to 5 bases, leaving 5 bases not matched to a gene. Germline V gene sequence: CDR1 SGHNT, CDR2 YYREEE (reference sequence). This CDR3 is built from 15 residues. The receptor's source is a human donor who was the organ donor for an intestinal transplant. Material: unstimulated CD8+ T cells sorted from spleen or lymph node cells, obtained before transplant. The V gene is TRBV5-4, the J gene TRBJ2-5; 14 nucleotides line up with TRBD2. The CDR3 spells CASSPGLAGVETQYF. CDR3 bases: TGTGCCAGCAGTCCGGGACTAGCGGGAGTGGAGACCCAGTACTTC.